A selection of T cell receptor beta chains follows, all from one sample in a study of CD8+CD57+ T cells in acquired aplastic anemia. TCRdb analysed the reads with MiXCR anew, one entry per CDR3 protein. The table records roughly 250,000 distinct CDR3 sequences, 82% of them present only once. The sample comprised sorted CD4+, CD8+, or CD8+CD57+ T cells (not recorded which) from PBMCs. The receptors come from a human donor with aplastic anemia. Both conserved end residues are part of each CDR3. D genes are given only for firm matches.

J,D,V,DNA,CDR3
TRBJ1-2,.,TRBV7-8,TGTGCCAGCAGCTTAGCGGGAGGTCGTGACTACCAGTTC,CASSLAGGRDYQF
TRBJ1-4,.,TRBV9,TGTGCCAGCAGCCACGACAGCGCCTCCTATAATCCACTGTTTTTT,CASSHDSASYNPLFF
TRBJ1-1,.,TRBV7-2,TGTGCCAGCAGCTTAGCGGGAGGCTCCGATACGCAGGATTTCTTT,CASSLAGGSDTQDFF
TRBJ1-3,.,TRBV2,TGTGCCAGCAGTGAAGGGCAAAACTCTGGAAACACCATATATTTT,CASSEGQNSGNTIYF
TRBJ1-6,TRBD1,TRBV15,TGTGCCACCAGGGAGGACAGGAATAATTCACCCCTCCACTTT,CATREDRNNSPLHF
TRBJ2-1,.,TRBV20-1,TGCGGTGCGTTAAGGGACAATGAGCAGTTCTTC,CGALRDNEQFF
TRBJ2-7,TRBD2,TRBV7-6,TGTGCCAGCACCCTAGGGAGGGACCCCTCTGGGGCCAACTACTTC,CASTLGRDPSGANYF
TRBJ1-1,.,TRBV9,TGTGCCAGCAGCGGTTCTCGGGGGGCCGGGGGAAACCCTGAAGCTTTCTTT,CASSGSRGAGGNPEAFF
TRBJ1-1,.,TRBV2,TGTGCCAGCAGAGAAGGCAAGAACACTGAAGCTTTCTTT,CASREGKNTEAFF
TRBJ1-3,TRBD1,TRBV2,TGTGCCAGCGGGGGGACAGGAGCTGGAAACACCATATATTTT,CASGGTGAGNTIYF
TRBJ1-2,TRBD1,TRBV7-2,TGTGCCAGCAGCTTAGCGGGACAGGGCCTTGGGGAAGGCTACACCTTC,CASSLAGQGLGEGYTF
TRBJ2-3,TRBD2,TRBV19,TGTGCCAGTAGTCTGGTAGCGGGCGATACGCAGTATTTT,CASSLVAGDTQYF